This is a list of T cell receptor beta chains from one sample in a study of shared clonotypes between healthy human individuals. Measured with immunoSEQ multiplex PCR; TCRdb has only the in-frame clones, and not every one. The sample records 2 million or so clones, roughly 96% being singletons. Sequenced material: naive CD4+ T cells sorted from blood. The receptors originated from a man aged 18 to 29 in good health. Each CDR3 is given with its conserved first and last residue.

v_gene,len,j_gene,CDR3aa
TRBV30,14,TRBJ1-1,CAWAKGAPGTEAFF
TRBV9,14,TRBJ1-1,CASSVGPLNTEAFF
TRBV5-1,15,TRBJ2-6,CATAGASSGANVLTF
TRBV4-3,16,TRBJ2-2,CASSRGPADPLRELFF
TRBV15,15,TRBJ1-1,CATSRDPSMNTEAFF
TRBV10-2,13,TRBJ2-1,CASTAGVVNEQFF
TRBV4-1,13,TRBJ1-3,CASRASSGNTIYF
TRBV13,21,TRBJ2-3,CASSLVVETTDRGASTDTQYF
TRBV4-1,16,TRBJ1-5,CASSQGALGSNQPQHF
TRBV9,14,TRBJ2-5,CASSVGYAGETQYF
TRBV10-3,13,TRBJ1-1,CAISESRGTEAFF
TRBV2,16,TRBJ2-4,CASTGHLLLAKNIQYF
TRBV27,13,TRBJ1-6,CASRGQGYSPLHF
TRBV9,16,TRBJ2-1,CASSVAPSGSYNEQFF
TRBV7-9,18,TRBJ2-7,CASSFGPNQGTPSYEQYF
TRBV10-2,16,TRBJ2-3,CASRRFRDSGTDTQYF
TRBV29-1,13,TRBJ1-5,CSVGGGSGQPQHF